This TCR beta chain originates from a study of blood T cell repertoires in COVID-19. In the study overall: Whether acute or convalescent, the COVID-19 samples came from the United States, Italy and Spain.

Unmatched junction bases numbered 13, after V lost 6 bases and J lost 1 base. This CDR3 has 18 residues. Germline V gene lookup returns CDR1 ENHRY and CDR2 SYGVKD. Individuals drawn from 20 to 25 US areas were about 18 to 90 years old. Authors' data handling: Reference gene primer amplification gave nucleated cell count estimates. Data came from immunoSEQ multiplex PCR; TCRdb stores just in-frame clones and leaves some out. V, J and clone size reflect that table, while D and trimming were determined from the DNA. The data show about half a million clones, 75% to 90% seen once. The specimen sequenced was PBMCs or T cells enriched from blood (not recorded which). V usage is TRBV10-3 and J usage is TRBJ2-3, with 10 bases lining up with TRBD2. The TCR originated in a woman aged 60-75 years who had recovered from COVID-19. CDR3 sequence: CAIRPLAGVGEGTDTQYF. The CDR3 DNA reads TGTGCCATCAGACCTCTAGCGGGGGTAGGGGAGGGCACAGATACGCAGTATTTT.